What follows are 5 T cell receptor beta chains derived from one specimen sequenced in a study of cytomegalovirus exposure and HLA in healthy donors. 60 Vbeta and 13 Jbeta primers were used in PCR. The repertoire was sequenced with immunoSEQ multiplex PCR; TCRdb's copy has only in-frame clones and lacks some. The data show under 200,000 clones, roughly 73% seen once. Sequences were obtained from PBMCs. The receptor source for this set is a woman aged 30 to 39 in good health and CMV-seronegative.

The V call is TRBV18, the J call TRBJ2-5; 7 bases agree with TRBD1. CDR3 length: 13 amino acids. Per germline, CDR1 KGHSH and CDR2 LQKENI. V lost 6 bases to trimming and J lost 0 bases; unmatched junction nucleotides: 1. CDR3: CASSGQNQETQYF. For the CDR3, the DNA is TGTGCCAGCTCGGGACAGAACCAAGAGACCCAGTACTTC.

The gene calls are TRBV30 and TRBJ1-1; no clear D gene. Germline V gene sequence: CDR1 GTSNPN, CDR2 SVGIG (reference sequence). The CDR3 extends over 13 amino acids. The ends were cut back, 8 bases at V and 3 bases at J, with 16 bases in the middle. CDR3 in amino acids: CATDRGRDTEAFF. The CDR3 coding sequence is TGTGCCACGGACCGGGGTAGGGACACTGAAGCTTTCTTT.

The V gene is TRBV9, the J gene TRBJ2-7; 8 bases map to TRBD1. Germline CDR1 SGDLS, CDR2 YYNGEE. The CDR3 has 14 residues. Trimming took 4 bases from V and 4 from J; bases not matched to a gene: 7. In DNA, the CDR3 is TGTGCCAGCAGCCCCCGGACAGGGCAATACGAGCAGTACTTC. Translating it yields CASSPRTGQYEQYF.

This clone has only one observation. This rearrangement joins TRBV5-6 to TRBJ2-1; a possible D gene is TRBD2 (6 bases). The CDR3 loop spans 16 amino acids. Germline V lookup: CDR1 SGHDT, CDR2 YYEEEE. The V gene lost 2 bases and the J gene lost 5 bases, with 17 bases spanning the gap. CDR3 sequence reads: CASSFVGGVLDNEQFF. The CDR3 nucleotides read TGTGCCAGCAGCTTCGTGGGCGGGGTACTCGACAATGAGCAGTTCTTC.

The chain uses TRBV7-8 and TRBJ1-5; maybe TRBD1 (6 bases). V lost 1 base to trimming and J lost 0 bases, with 13 bases between them. Germline CDR1 reads SGHVS; CDR2 reads FQNEAQ. This CDR3 spans 17 amino acids. CDR3 DNA: TGTGCCAGCAGCTTAGGGGGGACACCTTATAGCAATCAGCCCCAGCATTTT. Encoded protein: CASSLGGTPYSNQPQHF.